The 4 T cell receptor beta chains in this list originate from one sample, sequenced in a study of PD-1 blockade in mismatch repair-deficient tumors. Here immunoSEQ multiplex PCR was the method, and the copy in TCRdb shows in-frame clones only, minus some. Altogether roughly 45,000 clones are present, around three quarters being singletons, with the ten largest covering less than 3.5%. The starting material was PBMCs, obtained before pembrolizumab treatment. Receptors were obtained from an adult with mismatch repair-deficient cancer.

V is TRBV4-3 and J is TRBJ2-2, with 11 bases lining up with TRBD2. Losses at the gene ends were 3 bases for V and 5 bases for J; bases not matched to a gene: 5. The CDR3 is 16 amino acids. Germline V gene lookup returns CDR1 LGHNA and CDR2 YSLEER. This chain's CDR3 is CASSQWTSGLTGELFF. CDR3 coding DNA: TGCGCCAGCAGCCAGTGGACTAGCGGGTTGACCGGGGAGCTGTTTTTT.

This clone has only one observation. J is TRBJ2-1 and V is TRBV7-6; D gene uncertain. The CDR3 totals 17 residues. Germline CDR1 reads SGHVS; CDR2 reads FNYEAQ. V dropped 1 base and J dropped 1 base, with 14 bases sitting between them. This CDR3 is CASSLETGGGSYNEQFF. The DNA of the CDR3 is TGTGCCAGCAGCTTAGAAACCGGCGGCGGATCCTACAATGAGCAGTTCTTC.

CDR3 sequence: CASSDRGLPEETQYF. The CDR3 DNA reads TGTGCCAGCAGTGATCGGGGGCTACCCGAGGAGACCCAGTACTTC. The rearrangement joins TRBV2 to TRBJ2-5; possibly TRBD1 or TRBD2 for D (6 bases each). Germline V gene sequence: CDR1 SNHLY, CDR2 FYNNEI. CDR3 length equals 15 residues. V gave up 3 bases and J gave up 5 bases, with 16 bases separating them. Full variable domain (remainder filled in from reference TRBV2 and TRBJ2-5): EPEVTQTPSHQVTQMGQEVILRCVPISNHLYFYWYRQILGQKVEFLVSFYNNEISEKSEIFDDQFSVERPDGSNFTLKIRSTKLEDSAMYFCASSDRGLPEETQYFGPGTRLLVL.

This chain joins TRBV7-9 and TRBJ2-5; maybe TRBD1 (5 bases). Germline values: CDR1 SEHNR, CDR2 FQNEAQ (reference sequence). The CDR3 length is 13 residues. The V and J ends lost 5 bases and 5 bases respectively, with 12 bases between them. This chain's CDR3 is CASSPGPWETQYF. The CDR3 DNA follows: TGTGCCAGCAGCCCAGGGCCGTGGGAGACCCAGTACTTC.